This T cell receptor beta chain comes out of a study of blood T cell repertoires in COVID-19. Whole-study context: Whether acute or convalescent, the COVID-19 samples came from the United States, Italy and Spain. PBMCs, B-cell-depleted T cells, or T cells were the source of the cDNA or gDNA that made up the material.

The V gene lost 2 bases and the J gene lost 3 bases, with 4 bases spanning the gap. Looked up from germline, CDR1 is LGHDT and CDR2 is YNNKEL (reference sequence). The length of the CDR3 is 13 residues. The authors' processing: Counts of nucleated cells, estimated from reference gene primer amplification, were obtained. Profiling relied on immunoSEQ multiplex PCR, and the TCRdb table lists in-frame clones only, not all of them. Clone size and V and J calls were adopted from that table, with D and trimming inferred from the DNA. The sample lists some 370,000 clones, around 87% occurring once. On this clone itself: Other DNA sequences in this specimen translate into the identical CDR3.

Source material: peripheral blood. This receptor was identified in a woman aged 25-40 years with COVID-19, enrolled during active disease. The chain joins TRBV3-1 (or the pseudogene TRBV3-2) to TRBJ2-2; no definite D call. The DNA for the CDR3 is TGTGCCAGCAGCCAATCGTACACCGGGGAGCTGTTTTTT. It codes for CASSQSYTGELFF.